The 28 T cell receptor beta chains below come from one sample, sequenced in a study of beta chain features in type 1 diabetes (dated by TCRdb to 2017 to 2018). Points the paper makes about the study in general: In all four CD4+ subsets, TCRB CDR3 length was moderately but significantly shorter in type 1 diabetes patients.

Preparation of the library involved the immunoSEQ multiplex PCR assay. The entire isolated RNA was reverse transcribed using the High Capacity cDNA Reverse Transcription Kit, and thus expressed TCRB transcripts were sequenced. This is the immuneACCESS table as TCRdb keeps it, with only in-frame sequences that have V and J called. A part of the clones is gone; compared with another copy, unresolved V genes explain less than half, and the rest is unexplained. The sample table contains 130,000 or so clones; only one count was recorded for around 9% of them. The ten largest clones capture around 0.79% of the sample. What these receptors recognize is not known. Sequenced sample: central memory CD4+ T cells from blood. These receptors were taken from a man aged 25-45 years with type 1 diabetes.

This clone was observed a handful of times. The V call is TRBV5-6, the J call TRBJ2-5, with 8 nucleotides matching TRBD1. Per germline, CDR1 SGHDT and CDR2 YYEEEE. V dropped 7 bases and J dropped 3; count of bases not matched to a gene: 5. CDR3 length: 13 residues. The CDR3 DNA reads as TGTGCCAGCTTAGACAGGGGTAAAGAGACCCAGTACTTC. Protein product: CASLDRGKETQYF.

This clone has a count of ten or more. The chain joins TRBV4-1 to TRBJ2-7; D remains ambiguous. The CDR3 covers 14 residues. CDR1 MGHRA and CDR2 YSYEKL come from the germline V gene. The V gene lost 1 base and the J gene lost 3 bases, with 10 bases spanning the gap. CDR3 bases: TGCGCCAGCAGCCAAGGTCCGCCGGTCTACGAGCAGTACTTC. Its translation: CASSQGPPVYEQYF.

This clone was found a few times. The chain has TRBV5-5 and TRBJ2-3; tentative D call: TRBD1 (6 bases). The CDR3 covers 13 residues. The ends were cut back, 4 bases at V and 4 bases at J, with 10 bases in the middle. The V gene's germline CDR1 is SGHKS and CDR2 YYEKEE (reference sequence). CDR3 in DNA: TGTGCCAGCAGCCAGACAGGCCCAGATACGCAGTATTTT. The encoded protein is CASSQTGPDTQYF.

This clone has more than one count but fewer than ten. J is TRBJ2-3 and V is TRBV27, with 8 bases matching TRBD2. This CDR3 is 15 amino acids long. Germline CDR1 and CDR2: MNHEY and SMNVEV (reference sequence). J lost 8 bases, V lost 5 bases, and 12 bases had no gene match. This CDR3 reads CASSQTTSGGITQYF. In nucleotides, the CDR3 is TGTGCCAGCAGTCAGACCACTAGCGGTGGAATTACGCAGTATTTT.

This sequence joins TRBV5-6 and TRBJ2-7, with TRBD1 as a possible D gene (5 bases). CDR3 length equals 11 residues. Looked up from germline, CDR1 is SGHDT and CDR2 is YYEEEE. V was trimmed by 1 base and J by 6 bases, leaving 5 bases between them. The DNA for the CDR3 is TGTGCCAGCAGCTTGACAGGCGAGCAGTACTTC. It translates to CASSLTGEQYF.

This clone was recorded once. This rearrangement joins TRBV7-2 to TRBJ2-1; 7 bases agree with TRBD1. This CDR3 comprises 17 residues. V gave up 5 bases and J gave up 2 bases; unmatched junction bases: 12. CDR1 is SGHTA, CDR2 FQGNSA, per germline. CDR3 in amino acids: CASSPGTADYPYNEQFF. CDR3 sequence (DNA): TGTGCCAGCAGCCCGGGGACAGCCGACTATCCCTACAATGAGCAGTTCTTC.

This clone was counted a few times. V is TRBV10-3 and J is TRBJ2-2; 10 bases match TRBD2. This CDR3 contains 14 residues. The germline V gene has CDR1 ENHRY and CDR2 SYGVKD. With 10 bases clipped from V and 7 bases from J, the junction kept 9 bases outside the gene matches. Written as DNA, the CDR3 is TGTGCCAGCAAACTAGCGGGGTACATCGGGGAGCTGTTTTTT. Protein: CASKLAGYIGELFF.

J is TRBJ2-2 and V is TRBV4-3; no clear D gene. Germline-derived CDR1 and CDR2 are LGHNA and YSLEER. Deletions cut 0 bases from V and 0 bases from J, with 5 bases between. The CDR3 consists of 15 residues. DNA of the CDR3: TGCGCCAGCAGCCAAGACACTACGAACACCGGGGAGCTGTTTTTT. This encodes CASSQDTTNTGELFF.

This clone was seen only a few times. This chain links TRBV6-5 with TRBJ1-2, with 9 bases lining up with TRBD1. Germline V CDR1 and CDR2: MNHEY, SVGAGI. This CDR3 spans 15 amino acids. V was clipped by 5 bases and J by 5 bases; unmatched bases: 9. The CDR3 nucleotides are TGTGCCAGCAGTCGGACAGGGGAGGTTGGGTATGGCTACACCTTC. Its protein is CASSRTGEVGYGYTF.

The V call is TRBV2, the J call TRBJ1-5; 9 bases are a match to TRBD1. V was clipped by 4 bases and J by 3 bases; unmatched bases: 10. Per germline, CDR1 SNHLY and CDR2 FYNNEI. The CDR3 is 17 amino acids. As DNA, the CDR3 is TGTGCCAGCAGTGGGCGTCCCGGGACAGGGAACAATCAGCCCCAGCATTTT. Its protein product is CASSGRPGTGNNQPQHF.

The chain links TRBV28 to TRBJ2-7; TRBD1 aligns across 7 bases. The CDR3 is 13 amino acids. CDR1 is MDHEN and CDR2 is SYDVKM in the germline V gene. V lost 6 bases, J lost 13 bases, and 15 bases stayed unmatched. The CDR3 region is CASSPSPRDRAYF. Here the CDR3 DNA reads TGTGCCAGCAGCCCATCCCCCCGGGACAGAGCTTACTTC.

The chain uses TRBV5-4 and TRBJ2-1, with 10 nucleotides matching TRBD1. The trim removed 6 bases at V and 6 bases at J, leaving 12 bases unmatched. Germline assignment: CDR1 SGHNT and CDR2 YYREEE (reference sequence). The CDR3 length is 16 residues. The CDR3 coding sequence is TGTGCCAGCAATATGCCTCCGGGACAGGGGAGCAATGAGCAGTTCTTC. Translation gives CASNMPPGQGSNEQFF.

This clone turned up a few times. The V and J genes are TRBV18 and TRBJ1-2; D remains unclear. Germline V CDR1 and CDR2: KGHSH, LQKENI. This CDR3 has 15 residues. V lost 3 bases, J lost 3 bases, and 14 bases lay in between. CDR3 in amino acids: CASSPSSALYYGYTF. The CDR3 nucleotides read TGTGCCAGCTCACCTTCGAGCGCCTTGTACTATGGCTACACCTTC.

This clone has a handful of counts. This chain links TRBV7-9 with TRBJ2-7, with D possibly TRBD1 on 6 matching bases. With 5 bases removed from V and 3 bases from J, the gap between germline ends came to 17 bases. Germline-derived CDR1 and CDR2 are SEHNR and FQNEAQ (reference sequence). This CDR3 is built from 15 residues. In nucleotides, the CDR3 is TGTGCCAGCAGCGCTACACAGGGTGCGAACTACGAGCAGTACTTC. Translating gives CASSATQGANYEQYF.

The chain employs TRBV15 and TRBJ2-3; D might be TRBD2 (5 bases). The CDR3 contains 14 residues. Per the germline V gene, CDR1 is LNHNV and CDR2 is YYDKDF (reference sequence). The V and J ends lost 6 bases and 2 bases respectively, with 12 bases between them. The chain's CDR3 is CATRLGGYTDTQYF. CDR3 bases: TGTGCCACCAGACTAGGCGGATACACAGATACGCAGTATTTT.

V gene TRBV9 combines with J gene TRBJ2-1; 9 bases are shared with TRBD2. V was pared by 6 bases and J by 3 bases, with 7 bases of the junction left unmatched. Germline assignment: CDR1 SGDLS and CDR2 YYNGEE. This CDR3 contains 15 residues. The CDR3 DNA reads TGTGCCAGCAAGGAGGCGGGGGGGGACTACAATGAGCAGTTCTTC. Protein: CASKEAGGDYNEQFF.

The chain recombines TRBV9 with TRBJ2-7, with D unclear. This CDR3 is 11 amino acids long. Per germline, CDR1 SGDLS and CDR2 YYNGEE. V was trimmed by 0 bases and J by 5 bases, leaving 3 bases between them. The CDR3 DNA is TGTGCCAGCAGCGTAGGCGACGAGCAGTACTTC. It specifies CASSVGDEQYF.

The chain recombines TRBV2 with TRBJ2-1; the match to TRBD1 covers 8 bases. Germline V gene data show CDR1 as SNHLY and CDR2 as FYNNEI. J gave up 8 bases and V 6 bases, and 6 bases lay outside the gene matches. CDR3 length: 13 amino acids. The CDR3 DNA reads TGTGCCAGCAGGACAGGGGTGGGGGATGAGCAGTTCTTC. Translated: CASRTGVGDEQFF.

This clone was counted only a few times. The chain links TRBV19 to TRBJ1-1; a weak D match, TRBD1 (6 bases). The V end was cut by 6 bases, the J end by 1 base, with 18 bases between. CDR3 length: 16 residues. Germline V gene lookup returns CDR1 LNHDA and CDR2 SQIVND (reference sequence). The CDR3 DNA reads as TGTGCCAGTAGCACCCCGTTGGGGGCTTCGAACACTGAAGCTTTCTTT. Its protein is CASSTPLGASNTEAFF.

V is TRBV7-3 and J is TRBJ2-1, with D possibly being TRBD1 (6 bases). The V and J ends lost 2 bases and 9 bases respectively, with 20 bases between them. CDR1 SGHTA and CDR2 FQGTGA come from the germline V gene. This CDR3 has 16 amino acids. The CDR3, as DNA: TGTGCCAGCAGCTTAGACTCTCTCCTCGAAGGGGGTGAGCAGTTCTTC. Amino acid sequence: CASSLDSLLEGGEQFF.

In this sample, this clone turned up a few times. This rearrangement joins TRBV6-6 to TRBJ2-5; possibly TRBD2 for D (6 bases). Trimming removed 7 bases at V and 7 bases at J, with 16 bases between. The CDR3 contains 13 residues. Per the germline V gene, CDR1 is MNHNY and CDR2 is SVGAGI (reference sequence). This chain's CDR3 is CASTEVPGVTQYF. The CDR3 nucleotides are TGTGCCAGCACCGAGGTCCCGGGGGTGACCCAGTACTTC.

This rearrangement joins TRBV19 to TRBJ1-2; 9 nucleotides line up with TRBD1. The CDR3 has 14 residues. From germline, CDR1 is LNHDA and CDR2 SQIVND (reference sequence). Unmatched junction bases numbered 7, after V lost 4 bases and J lost 7 bases. The chain's CDR3 is CASSTIGTGIGYTF. In nucleotides, the CDR3 is TGTGCCAGTAGTACCATCGGGACAGGGATTGGCTACACCTTC.

This clone showed up many times. The gene calls are TRBV7-3 and TRBJ2-7; 7 bases are a match to TRBD1. CDR1 is SGHTA, CDR2 FQGTGA, per germline. The CDR3 is 13 residues long. The V segment lost 5 bases and the J segment 5 bases; nucleotides outside the gene matches: 6. CDR3 residues: CASSPDRDHEQYF. Here the CDR3 DNA reads TGTGCCAGCAGCCCCGACAGGGACCACGAGCAGTACTTC.

The sample holds a few counts of this clone. This chain uses TRBV21-1 with TRBJ2-4; the listed D gene, TRBD1, was not tested against the DNA. TRBV21-1 is reported as a pseudogene. The CDR3 covers 13 residues. CDR3 DNA: TGTGCCAGCAGCCTGACAGGGAAAAACATTCAGTACTTC. It encodes CASSLTGKNIQYF.

The chain links TRBV5-1 to TRBJ2-1; TRBD2 aligns across 7 bases. The trim removed 7 bases at V and 6 bases at J, leaving 13 bases unmatched. Germline V gene data show CDR1 as SGHRS and CDR2 as YFSETQ. This CDR3 comprises 15 residues. This chain's CDR3 is CASGKSGTKSNEQFF. The CDR3 DNA reads as TGCGCCAGCGGCAAATCCGGGACTAAGAGCAATGAGCAGTTCTTC.

V usage is TRBV5-8 and J usage is TRBJ1-2; D perhaps matches TRBD1 (5 bases). CDR3 size: 14 residues. CDR1 and CDR2 (germline): SGHTS, YDEGEE. The V and J ends lost 5 bases and 4 bases respectively, with 15 bases between them. CDR3 sequence: CASRLAGGGYGYTF. The CDR3 DNA follows: TGTGCCAGCAGACTGGCCGGGGGAGGCTATGGCTACACCTTC.

The chain carries TRBV14 and TRBJ1-2; the match to TRBD1 covers 10 bases. Looked up from germline, CDR1 is SGHDN and CDR2 is FVKESK. This CDR3 comprises 16 residues. V lost 1 base to trimming and J lost 4 bases; unmatched junction nucleotides: 6. CDR3 region: CASSQGLRDRGYGYTF. The DNA of the CDR3 is TGTGCCAGCAGCCAAGGATTGAGGGACAGGGGCTATGGCTACACCTTC.

This clone was counted a few times. The V gene is TRBV11-1, the J gene TRBJ1-6; D not resolved. CDR3 length: 13 amino acids. Germline values: CDR1 SGHAT, CDR2 FQDESV (reference sequence). V was pared by 0 bases and J by 10 bases, with 7 bases between. CDR3 residues: CASSLALRSPLHF. CDR3 bases: TGTGCCAGCAGCTTAGCGCTCCGGTCACCCCTCCACTTT.